This T cell receptor beta chain was captured in a study of Ad26.COV2.S vaccination and SARS-CoV-2 variants. Study results and caveats: Vaccine recipients and placebo recipients showed similar non-spike TCR breadth.

Treatment noted: roughly 20 received Ad26.COV2.S at low or high dose, single or two shots; about 5 received placebo; per-sample allocation not given. On day 63 after the first injection, vaccine and placebo recipients gave samples. In this sample, this clone turned up a few times. Its antigen is undetermined. Libraries were prepared by immunoSEQ multiplex PCR; TCRdb keeps only in-frame clonotypes and omits some of them. The sample contains 200,000 to 250,000 clones, approximately 87% of which appear only once. The CDR3 covers 15 residues. V gave up 10 bases and J gave up 3 bases; unmatched junction bases: 8. Germline-derived CDR1 and CDR2 are LGHDT and YNNKEL (reference sequence).

The material sequenced was peripheral blood, taken in a trial of Ad26.COV2.S vaccine versus placebo. This receptor was taken from a person aged 18-65 years who received the Ad26.COV2.S COVID-19 vaccine or a placebo. The V gene is TRBV3-1 (or the pseudogene TRBV3-2), the J gene TRBJ2-3, with 12 positions matching TRBD2. CDR3 residues: CATSSGGALTDTQYF. In DNA form, the CDR3 reads TGTGCCACTTCTAGCGGGGGGGCCCTGACAGATACGCAGTATTTT.